The 32 T cell receptor beta chains below all came from one sample that was sequenced in a study of identical twins. One entry per CDR3 protein, called by TCRdb with MiXCR from the 5' RACE reads. The data show about 240,000 distinct CDR3 sequences, 6% to 8.5% seen once. This sample was also put to use in a study of yellow fever vaccine responses in identical twins.

Specimen: CD8+ T cells sorted from blood. These receptors came from a woman between 18 and 29 years old in good health.

V usage is TRBV7-9 and J usage is TRBJ2-1; 7 positions match TRBD2. Germline CDR1 SEHNR, CDR2 FQNEAQ (reference sequence). With V trimmed by 1 base and J by 4 bases, 10 bases remained unmatched. The CDR3 contains 17 residues. This CDR3 reads CASSLEYGWRGYNEQFF. In nucleotides, the CDR3 is TGTGCCAGCAGCTTAGAGTACGGTTGGCGGGGGTACAATGAGCAGTTCTTC. The full variable domain, in which reference TRBV7-9 and TRBJ2-1 provide the parts outside the CDR3, is DTGVSQNPRHKITKRGQNVTFRCDPISEHNRLYWYRQTLGQGPEFLTYFQNEAQLEKSRLLSDRFSAERPKGSFSTLEIQRTEQGDSAMYLCASSLEYGWRGYNEQFFGPGTRLTVL.

This clonotype was observed a few times. The CDR3 protein is CASSPYGGGTYNEQFF. CDR3 DNA: TGTGCCAGCAGCCCATATGGGGGGGGCACCTACAATGAGCAGTTCTTC. This rearrangement joins TRBV9 to TRBJ2-1; maybe TRBD2 (7 bases). Between the trimmed V and J ends, which lost 4 bases and 2 bases, there was a span of 16 bases. The CDR3 contains 16 residues. Germline V gene sequence: CDR1 SGDLS, CDR2 YYNGEE.

This clonotype came up a few times. The V and J genes are TRBV27 and TRBJ2-1; 11 bases match TRBD1. The CDR3 is 17 amino acids. Unmatched junction bases numbered 11, after V lost 5 bases and J lost 5 bases. Germline loops: CDR1 MNHEY, CDR2 SMNVEV (reference sequence). CDR3 loop: CASSPGTGGYNNNEQFF. Written as DNA, the CDR3 is TGTGCCAGCAGTCCAGGGACAGGGGGATACAACAACAATGAGCAGTTCTTC.

This chain links TRBV4-1 with TRBJ1-1; 7 bases line up with TRBD1. From germline, CDR1 is MGHRA and CDR2 YSYEKL. This CDR3 has 17 amino acids. Trimming at V came to 3 bases and at J to 1 base, leaving 11 bases not matched to a gene. CDR3 in DNA: TGCGCCAGCAGCCACCTAGAACAGGGGTGGAAGAACACTGAAGCTTTCTTT. Protein sequence: CASSHLEQGWKNTEAFF.

This clonotype has ten or more counts. The chain has TRBV12-3 or TRBV12-4 and TRBJ2-1; possibly TRBD1 for D (5 bases). CDR3 length: 13 amino acids. The germline V and J ends were trimmed by 6 bases and 8 bases, with 14 bases remaining between them. The CDR3 sequence is CASSLDSNDEQFF. In DNA, the CDR3 is TGTGCCAGCAGCCTAGACAGTAATGATGAGCAGTTCTTC.

The CDR3 sequence: CASSPIWDIQYF. For the CDR3, the DNA is TGTGCCAGTAGCCCGATCTGGGACATTCAGTACTTC. This chain links TRBV19 with TRBJ2-4; D unclear. V lost 6 bases and J 8 bases, leaving 11 bases between the germline ends. The CDR3 is made up of 12 amino acids. Looked up from germline, CDR1 is LNHDA and CDR2 is SQIVND (reference sequence).

CDR3 residues: CASSLGPTQGRNQETQYF. CDR3 bases: TGTGCCAGCAGTTTAGGGCCGACACAGGGAAGGAACCAAGAGACCCAGTACTTC. This rearrangement joins TRBV28 to TRBJ2-5, with a possible D match to TRBD1 (6 bases). V was trimmed by 2 bases and J by 0 bases, leaving 19 bases between them. The CDR3 has 18 amino acids. The V gene's germline CDR1 is MDHEN and CDR2 SYDVKM.

This clonotype has ten or more counts. The J gene is TRBJ1-5, the V gene TRBV7-9; 7 bases fit TRBD1. With V trimmed by 3 bases and J by 6 bases, 5 bases remained unmatched. There are 14 residues in the CDR3. The V gene's germline CDR1 is SEHNR and CDR2 FQNEAQ (reference sequence). CDR3 nucleotides: TGTGCCAGCAGCTTCGGACAGGACCTTCAGCCCCAGCATTTT. Amino acid sequence: CASSFGQDLQPQHF.

Many counts were recorded for this clonotype. V is TRBV27 and J is TRBJ2-7; the match to TRBD2 covers 7 bases. This CDR3 contains 13 residues. Germline V gives CDR1 MNHEY, CDR2 SMNVEV (reference sequence). Trimming removed 4 bases from V and 6 bases from J; junction bases left unmatched: 6. DNA for the CDR3: TGTGCCAGCAGTTCTCGGGGGGTGAGCGAGCAGTACGTC. Its translation: CASSSRGVSEQYV.

In this sample, this clonotype turned up many times. The chain joins TRBV7-9 to TRBJ2-7; 9 bases fit TRBD1. The ends lost 5 bases at V and 2 bases at J; junction bases unmatched: 7. This CDR3 contains 15 residues. Looked up from germline, CDR1 is SEHNR and CDR2 is FQNEAQ (reference sequence). CDR3 bases: TGTGCCAGCAGCCCCACTGGACAGGGGACCTACGAGCAGTACGTC. It translates to CASSPTGQGTYEQYV.

This clonotype was counted ten times or more. V gene TRBV29-1 combines with J gene TRBJ2-1; D unclear. Germline values: CDR1 SQVTM, CDR2 ANQGSEA. This CDR3 is 15 amino acids long. V lost 7 bases to trimming and J lost 2 bases, with 18 bases between them. The CDR3 sequence is CSALRVRSPYNEQFF. CDR3 in DNA: TGCAGCGCCCTCCGTGTCCGTAGCCCCTACAATGAGCAGTTCTTC.

The rearrangement joins TRBV6-5 to TRBJ1-1, with D hard to call. Germline V CDR1 and CDR2: MNHEY, SVGAGI. This CDR3 comprises 12 residues. V lost 6 bases and J 1 base, leaving 6 bases between the germline ends. The DNA for the CDR3 is TGTGCCAGCAGGGTACCGAACACTGAAGCTTTCTTT. This translates into CASRVPNTEAFF.

The chain is built from TRBV20-1 and TRBJ1-1; 7 bases agree with TRBD1. CDR3 length: 14 amino acids. Per the germline V gene, CDR1 is DFQATT and CDR2 is SNEGSKA (reference sequence). The V segment lost 1 base and the J segment 1 base; nucleotides outside the gene matches: 3. CDR3: CSARVWDRNTEAFF. For the CDR3, the DNA is TGCAGTGCTAGAGTTTGGGACAGGAACACTGAAGCTTTCTTT.

The chain links TRBV12-3 or TRBV12-4 to TRBJ2-2, with no clear D. The CDR3 sequence is 13 residues long. The V gene lost 3 bases and the J gene lost 4 bases, with 6 bases spanning the gap. DNA of the CDR3: TGTGCCAGCAGTTTCGAGCGCACCGGGGAGCTGTTTTTT. Protein product: CASSFERTGELFF.

This clonotype was observed many times. The CDR3 loop reads CASSNRDLQETQYF. CDR3 in DNA: TGCGCCAGCAGCAACCGGGACTTGCAAGAGACCCAGTACTTC. The chain couples TRBV4-1 to TRBJ2-5; D may be TRBD2 (6 bases). The length of the CDR3 is 14 residues. Germline V gene lookup returns CDR1 MGHRA and CDR2 YSYEKL. V was clipped by 5 bases and J by 2 bases, with 12 bases between them.

About this clonotype itself: A much larger clone differs from this one at a single base, so this may be a read error. The V and J genes are TRBV6-5 and TRBJ1-1; tentatively, D is TRBD1 (6 bases). V was pared by 2 bases and J by 5 bases, with 12 bases between. The CDR3 is made up of 14 amino acids. Germline loops: CDR1 MNHEY, CDR2 SVGAGI. The CDR3 DNA sequence: TGTGCCAGCAGTTACGCAGGGGAAGTAACTGAAGCTTTCTTT. Translation: CASSYAGEVTEAFF.

This clonotype was recorded a few times. V gene TRBV28 combines with J gene TRBJ1-4; D is perhaps TRBD1 (5 bases). CDR3 length: 16 amino acids. Germline CDR1 reads MDHEN; CDR2 reads SYDVKM. The V end was cut by 1 base, the J end by 0 bases, with 9 bases between. The CDR3: CASSLLWGATNEKLFF. CDR3 DNA sequence: TGTGCCAGCAGTTTATTATGGGGGGCAACTAATGAAAAACTGTTTTTT.

The V call is TRBV29-1, the J call TRBJ2-7; 11 bases align to TRBD1. The CDR3 totals 13 residues. Germline CDR1 and CDR2: SQVTM and ANQGSEA. V dropped 6 bases and J dropped 6; count of bases not matched to a gene: 7. DNA of the CDR3: TGCAGCGTCGCACCGGGACAGGGGGTCGAGCAGTACTTC. Translated: CSVAPGQGVEQYF.

The sample holds many counts of this clonotype. The J gene is TRBJ2-5, the V gene TRBV7-2, with D uncertain. V dropped 1 base and J dropped 5 bases, with 14 bases sitting between them. This CDR3 has 15 residues. The V gene's germline CDR1 is SGHTA and CDR2 FQGNSA. CDR3 nucleotide sequence: TGTGCCAGCAGCTTAGAAGACACCCTTGGGGAGACCCAGTACTTC. Translated: CASSLEDTLGETQYF.

The chain carries TRBV2 and TRBJ1-1; D uncertain. Germline-derived CDR1 and CDR2 are SNHLY and FYNNEI. The CDR3 consists of 11 residues. Trimming left V 5 bases short and J 7 bases short, with 8 bases between. The CDR3: CASSKPGEAFF. CDR3 DNA sequence: TGTGCCAGCAGTAAGCCAGGTGAAGCTTTCTTT.

This clonotype came up many times. The V and J genes are TRBV11-1 and TRBJ2-3, with TRBD2 matching over 14 bases. The CDR3 covers 18 residues. The germline gives CDR1 SGHAT, CDR2 FQDESV (reference sequence). J was trimmed by 0 bases and V by 5 bases; bases with no gene match: 7. The CDR3 bases are TGTGCCAGCAGCGCCCGGACTAGCGGGGGGACTAGCACAGATACGCAGTATTTT. This encodes CASSARTSGGTSTDTQYF.

The chain has TRBV27 and TRBJ2-5, with D perhaps TRBD1 or TRBD2 (6 bases each). The V gene lost 1 base and the J gene lost 5 bases, with 14 bases spanning the gap. Germline values: CDR1 MNHEY, CDR2 SMNVEV (reference sequence). This CDR3 comprises 15 residues. DNA of the CDR3: TGTGCCAGCAGTTTATTCGGGGGCCGCGGGGAGACCCAGTACTTC. This sequence encodes CASSLFGGRGETQYF.

This clonotype was recorded at least ten times. The rearrangement joins TRBV6-1 to TRBJ1-1; D not certain. From germline, CDR1 is MNHNS and CDR2 SASEGT. This CDR3 region has 13 residues. Trimming cost V 7 bases and J 4 bases, with 13 bases left between them. CDR3 sequence (DNA): TGTGCCAGCACCCCCCAGTGGGGCACTGAAGCTTTCTTT. It specifies CASTPQWGTEAFF.

The table lists this clonotype with many counts. V gene TRBV5-1 combines with J gene TRBJ1-1; TRBD1 might be the D (5 bases). V gave up 4 bases and J gave up 0 bases, with 13 bases separating them. The germline gives CDR1 SGHRS, CDR2 YFSETQ. This CDR3 comprises 15 residues. CDR3 nucleotides: TGCGCCAGCAGCCCCGTAGTGGGACTGAACACTGAAGCTTTCTTT. This translates into CASSPVVGLNTEAFF.

As DNA, the CDR3 is TGTGCCAGCAGTCCTACGGGGGCTAGCGGGTACGAGCAGTACTTC. It yields the protein CASSPTGASGYEQYF. This chain joins TRBV27 and TRBJ2-7; the match to TRBD2 covers 8 bases. After removal of 5 bases from V and 4 bases from J, the junction contained 10 bases not matched to a gene. The CDR3 runs 15 residues. The germline V gene encodes CDR1 MNHEY and CDR2 SMNVEV (reference sequence).

At least ten counts were recorded for this clonotype. This chain joins TRBV20-1 and TRBJ2-7, with D possibly being TRBD1 (5 bases). Deletions cut 0 bases from V and 2 bases from J, with 11 bases between. The CDR3 sequence is 14 residues long. Looked up from germline, CDR1 is DFQATT and CDR2 is SNEGSKA (reference sequence). The CDR3 DNA is TGCAGTGCTAGAGACAGGGCCCAGACCTACGAGCAGTACGTC. It yields the protein CSARDRAQTYEQYV.

V and J are TRBV5-1 and TRBJ2-7; TRBD2 might be the D (5 bases). Germline assignment: CDR1 SGHRS and CDR2 YFSETQ. V was pared by 0 bases and J by 0 bases, with 13 bases between. This CDR3 spans 16 amino acids. Here the CDR3 reads CASSLGGASSSYEQYF. The DNA for the CDR3 is TGCGCCAGCAGCTTGGGGGGAGCTTCCAGCTCCTACGAGCAGTACTTC.

This sequence joins TRBV5-1 and TRBJ2-7, with a tentative D call TRBD2 (5 bases). CDR3 size: 12 residues. CDR1 and CDR2 (germline): SGHRS, YFSETQ. This CDR3 reads CELYGIPYEQYF. Written as DNA, the CDR3 is TGCGAACTCTACGGGATCCCCTACGAGCAGTACTTC.

This clonotype was detected a few times. CDR3 in DNA: TGTGCCAGCAGCTTCGGGACAGCCTACGAGCAGTACGTC. Translation gives CASSFGTAYEQYV. The chain couples TRBV11-2 to TRBJ2-7, with TRBD1 matching over 7 bases. V shed 3 bases, J shed 2 bases, and the junction held 1 base outside the gene matches. Germline CDR1 SGHAT, CDR2 FQNNGV. The CDR3 loop spans 13 amino acids.

The sample holds a few counts of this clonotype. V is TRBV3-1 and J is TRBJ2-1, with D possibly being TRBD1 or TRBD2 (6 bases each). The germline gives CDR1 LGHDT, CDR2 YNNKEL (reference sequence). V lost 2 bases and J 7 bases, leaving 15 bases between the germline ends. The CDR3 spans 15 residues. The CDR3 sequence is CASSQSGGGGNEQFF. The CDR3 nucleotides read TGTGCCAGCAGCCAAAGTGGAGGGGGTGGGAATGAGCAGTTCTTC.

This clonotype was detected a few times. J is TRBJ2-1 and V is TRBV12-5, with D possibly being TRBD2 (7 bases). The CDR3 loop spans 14 amino acids. CDR1 and CDR2 (germline): LGHNT, FRNRAP. Trimming shortened V by 3 bases and J by 4 bases, and 10 bases separated the two germline ends. CDR3: CASGFGGAYNEQFF. DNA for the CDR3: TGTGCTAGTGGTTTTGGGGGGGCTTACAATGAGCAGTTCTTC.

The chain uses TRBV4-2 and TRBJ1-6; no definite D call. V was clipped by 2 bases and J by 5 bases, with 13 bases between them. Germline values: CDR1 LGHNA, CDR2 YNFKEQ. This CDR3 comprises 16 residues. This chain's CDR3 is CASSQPPGVNNSPLHF. CDR3 sequence (DNA): TGTGCCAGCAGCCAACCCCCGGGAGTTAATAATTCACCCCTCCACTTT.